Listed below are T cell receptor beta chains from one sample, sequenced in a study of blood T cells in healthy people across ages. Each CDR3 protein is one row after TCRdb ran MiXCR on the 5' RACE reads. The table has about 720,000 distinct CDR3 sequences, 22% seen once. Sample: blood. The receptors were sampled from a man aged 65-85 years in good health. CDR3s include the opening cysteine and the closing phenylalanine or tryptophan. D genes are given only for firm matches. Clone size is stated in some rows and not others, as once, few, many or a class when expanded.

D: TRBD2; size: .; V: TRBV20-1; length: 14; J: TRBJ2-4; CDR3: CSASLGGGADIQYF; DNA: TGCAGTGCTAGTCTGGGCGGGGGGGCTGACATTCAGTACTTC
D: .; size: few; V: TRBV12-3/TRBV12-4; length: 13; J: TRBJ1-4; CDR3: CASSFVGSEKLFF; DNA: TGTGCCAGCAGTTTCGTGGGGTCTGAAAAACTGTTTTTT
D: .; size: .; V: TRBV29-1; length: 13; J: TRBJ2-5; CDR3: CSVVTFRQETQYF; DNA: TGCAGCGTTGTAACCTTCAGGCAAGAGACCCAGTACTTC
D: .; size: .; V: TRBV27; length: 12; J: TRBJ1-2; CDR3: CASSDRIYGYTF; DNA: TGTGCCAGCAGCGACAGAATTTATGGCTACACCTTC
D: .; size: few; V: TRBV3-1; length: 14; J: TRBJ2-5; CDR3: CASSQATSPDRMFF; DNA: TGTGCCAGCAGCCAAGCGACGAGCCCCGACCGTATGTTCTTC
D: TRBD1; size: once; V: TRBV5-1; length: 18; J: TRBJ2-6; CDR3: CASSSRTGGITGANVLTF; DNA: TGCGCCAGCAGCTCGAGGACAGGGGGCATAACTGGGGCCAACGTCCTGACTTTC
D: TRBD1; size: .; V: TRBV27; length: 15; J: TRBJ1-2; CDR3: CASSSRGQGSYGYTF; DNA: TGTGCCAGCAGTAGCCGGGGACAGGGGTCCTATGGCTACACCTTC
D: .; size: .; V: TRBV6-2/TRBV6-3; length: 13; J: TRBJ1-2; CDR3: CASLGAINYGYTF; DNA: TGTGCCAGCCTGGGGGCAATAAACTATGGCTACACCTTC
D: .; size: few; V: TRBV3-1; length: 14; J: TRBJ1-5; CDR3: CASSLGQGEQPQHF; DNA: TGTGCCAGCAGCCTCGGGCAGGGAGAACAGCCCCAGCATTTT
D: TRBD1; size: few; V: TRBV13; length: 15; J: TRBJ2-2; CDR3: CASNPITGGSGELFF; DNA: TGTGCCAGCAACCCGATAACAGGGGGCTCCGGGGAGCTGTTTTTT